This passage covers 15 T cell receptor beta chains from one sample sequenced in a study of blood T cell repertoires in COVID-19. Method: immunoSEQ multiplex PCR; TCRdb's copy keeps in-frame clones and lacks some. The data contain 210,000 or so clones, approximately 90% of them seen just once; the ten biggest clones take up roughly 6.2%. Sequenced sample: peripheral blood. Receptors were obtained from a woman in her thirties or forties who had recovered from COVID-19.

The CDR3 loop is CASSQVASSYNSPLHF. The CDR3, as DNA: TGTGCCAGCAGCCAAGTAGCAAGCTCCTATAATTCACCCCTCCACTTT. The chain employs TRBV3-1 (or the pseudogene TRBV3-2) and TRBJ1-6; D is unresolved. V was cut by 1 base and J by 0 bases, with 7 bases left in between. The CDR3 has 16 amino acids. Germline assignment: CDR1 LGHDT and CDR2 YNNKEL (reference sequence).

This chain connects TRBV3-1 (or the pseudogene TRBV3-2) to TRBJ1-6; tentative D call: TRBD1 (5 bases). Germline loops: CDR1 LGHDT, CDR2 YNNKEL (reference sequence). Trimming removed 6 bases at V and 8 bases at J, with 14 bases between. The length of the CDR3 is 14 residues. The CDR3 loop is CASSARELHSPLHF. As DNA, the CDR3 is TGTGCCAGCAGTGCCAGGGAATTGCATTCACCCCTCCACTTT.

CDR3: CASGGGTEAFF. The CDR3 DNA reads as TGTGCCAGCGGGGGGGGCACTGAAGCTTTCTTT. V gene TRBV2 combines with J gene TRBJ1-1; D is possibly TRBD1 (5 bases). With 8 bases removed from V and 4 bases from J, the gap between germline ends came to 8 bases. CDR1 SNHLY and CDR2 FYNNEI come from the germline V gene. This CDR3 has 11 amino acids.

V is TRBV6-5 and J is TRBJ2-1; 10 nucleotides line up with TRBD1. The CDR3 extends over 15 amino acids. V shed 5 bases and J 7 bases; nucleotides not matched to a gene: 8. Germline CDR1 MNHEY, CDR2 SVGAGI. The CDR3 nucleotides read TGTGCCAGCAGTAAACCGGGACAGGGGTGGAATGAGCAGTTCTTC. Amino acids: CASSKPGQGWNEQFF.

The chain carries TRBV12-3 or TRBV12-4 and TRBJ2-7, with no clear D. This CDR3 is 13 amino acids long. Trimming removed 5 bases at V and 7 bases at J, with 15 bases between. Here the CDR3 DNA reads TGTGCCAGCAGTAAAACCGAGTTTCCAGAGCAGTACTTC. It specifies CASSKTEFPEQYF.

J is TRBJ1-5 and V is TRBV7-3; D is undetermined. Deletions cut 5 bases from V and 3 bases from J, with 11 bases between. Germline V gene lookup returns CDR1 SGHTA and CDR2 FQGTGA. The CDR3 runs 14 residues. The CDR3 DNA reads TGTGCCAGCAGCCCCGACGGGAACAATCAGCCCCAGCATTTT. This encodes CASSPDGNNQPQHF.

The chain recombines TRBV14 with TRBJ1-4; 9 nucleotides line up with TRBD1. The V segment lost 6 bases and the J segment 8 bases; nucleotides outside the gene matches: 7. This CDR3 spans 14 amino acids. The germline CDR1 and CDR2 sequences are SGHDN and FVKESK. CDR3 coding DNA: TGTGCCAGCAGTCAACGACAGGGGGGAGAAAAACTGTTTTTT. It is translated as CASSQRQGGEKLFF.

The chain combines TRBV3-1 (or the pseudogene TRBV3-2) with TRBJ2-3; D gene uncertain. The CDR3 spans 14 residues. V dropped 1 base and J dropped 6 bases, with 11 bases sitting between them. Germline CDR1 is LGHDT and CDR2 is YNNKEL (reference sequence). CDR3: CASSQGVPRDTQYF. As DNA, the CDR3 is TGTGCCAGCAGCCAAGGAGTCCCGCGGGATACGCAGTATTTT.

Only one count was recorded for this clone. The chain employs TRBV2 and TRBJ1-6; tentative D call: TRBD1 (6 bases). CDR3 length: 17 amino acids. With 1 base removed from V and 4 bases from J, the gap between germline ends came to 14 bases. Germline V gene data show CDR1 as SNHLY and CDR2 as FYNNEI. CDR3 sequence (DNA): TGTGCCAGCAGTGAAGGAGGGGGGGTCGGATATAATTCACCCCTCCACTTT. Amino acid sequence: CASSEGGGVGYNSPLHF.

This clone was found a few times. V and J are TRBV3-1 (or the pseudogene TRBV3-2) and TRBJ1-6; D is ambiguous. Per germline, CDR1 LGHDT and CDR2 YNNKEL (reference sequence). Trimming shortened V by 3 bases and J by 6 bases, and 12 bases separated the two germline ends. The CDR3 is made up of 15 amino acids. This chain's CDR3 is CASSHRTQVNSPLHF. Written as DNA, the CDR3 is TGTGCCAGCAGCCATAGAACCCAGGTTAATTCACCCCTCCACTTT.

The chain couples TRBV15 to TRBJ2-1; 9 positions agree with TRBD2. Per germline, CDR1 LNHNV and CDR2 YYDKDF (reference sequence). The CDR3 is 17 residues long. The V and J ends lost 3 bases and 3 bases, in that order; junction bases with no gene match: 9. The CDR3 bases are TGTGCCACCAGCAGCGAACCGACTAGCGGCGTCTACAATGAGCAGTTCTTC. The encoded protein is CATSSEPTSGVYNEQFF.

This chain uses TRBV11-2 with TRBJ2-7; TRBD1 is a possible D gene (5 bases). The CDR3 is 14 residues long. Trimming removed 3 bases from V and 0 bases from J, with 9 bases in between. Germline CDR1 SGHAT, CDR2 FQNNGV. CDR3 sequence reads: CASSFRRVSYEQYF. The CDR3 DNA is TGTGCCAGCAGCTTTCGCAGGGTCTCCTACGAGCAGTACTTC.

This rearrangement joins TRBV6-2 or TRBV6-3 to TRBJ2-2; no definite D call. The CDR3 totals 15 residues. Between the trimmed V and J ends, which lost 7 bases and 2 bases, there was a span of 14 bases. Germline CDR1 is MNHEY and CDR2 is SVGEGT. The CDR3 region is CASTPAHLNTGELFF. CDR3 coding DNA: TGTGCCAGCACCCCAGCGCACCTCAACACCGGGGAGCTGTTTTTT.

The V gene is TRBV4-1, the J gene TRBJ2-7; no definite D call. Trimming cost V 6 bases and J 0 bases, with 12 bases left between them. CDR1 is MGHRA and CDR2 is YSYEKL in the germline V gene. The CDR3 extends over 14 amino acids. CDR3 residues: CASRPEQSSYEQYF. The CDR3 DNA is TGCGCCAGCAGACCTGAACAGAGCTCCTACGAGCAGTACTTC.

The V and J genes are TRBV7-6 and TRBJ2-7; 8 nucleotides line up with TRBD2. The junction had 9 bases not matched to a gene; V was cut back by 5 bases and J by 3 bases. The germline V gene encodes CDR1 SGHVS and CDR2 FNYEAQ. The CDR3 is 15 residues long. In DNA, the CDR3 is TGTGCCAGCAGCCCACTTGGGACTAGAGTCTACGAGCAGTACTTC. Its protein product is CASSPLGTRVYEQYF.